These 20 T cell receptor beta chains originate from one sample sequenced in a study of blood T cell repertoires in COVID-19. Profiled with immunoSEQ multiplex PCR; TCRdb holds only in-frame clones, not every one. The sample contains some 200,000 clones, around 82% of which appear only once. Sequenced material: peripheral blood. Source of these receptors: a woman in her 70s with acute or convalescent COVID-19.

V and J are TRBV2 and TRBJ2-7; D remains ambiguous. V lost 8 bases to trimming and J lost 4 bases, with 9 bases between them. The germline gives CDR1 SNHLY, CDR2 FYNNEI. The CDR3 is 11 amino acids. The CDR3 DNA sequence: TGTGCCAGCTCGCCAGATTACGAGCAGTACTTC. It specifies CASSPDYEQYF.

This chain joins TRBV5-4 and TRBJ1-2; 7 nucleotides match TRBD1. The V gene end was trimmed by 4 bases and the J gene end by 3 bases; junction bases not matched to a gene: 3. This CDR3 is built from 13 residues. CDR1 and CDR2 (germline): SGHNT, YYREEE (reference sequence). For the CDR3, the DNA is TGTGCCAGCAGCAATGACAGGGACTATGGCTACACCTTC. Protein product: CASSNDRDYGYTF. Full variable domain (rest looked up from reference TRBV5-4 and TRBJ1-2): ETGVTQSPTHLIKTRGQQVTLRCSSQSGHNTVSWYQQALGQGPQFIFQYYREEENGRGNFPPRFSGLQFPNYSSELNVNALELDDSALYLCASSNDRDYGYTFGSGTRLTVV.

The chain links TRBV28 to TRBJ1-2; TRBD1 aligns across 10 bases. CDR1 and CDR2 (germline): MDHEN, SYDVKM. V trimming: 7 bases; J trimming: 4 bases; junction bases outside the gene matches: 6. The CDR3 sequence is 14 residues long. The CDR3 DNA sequence: TGTGCCAGCACCCCTGGGGACAGGGGCTATGGCTACACCTTC. Amino acids: CASTPGDRGYGYTF.

The chain employs TRBV12-3 or TRBV12-4 and TRBJ1-2, with 7 bases fitting TRBD1. This CDR3 region has 13 residues. J gave up 5 bases and V 6 bases, and 6 bases lay outside the gene matches. The DNA for the CDR3 is TGTGCCAGCAGCCTCCAGACAGGGTATGGCTACACCTTC. This translates into CASSLQTGYGYTF.

This clone appeared a single time. The chain employs TRBV15 and TRBJ2-3; the D gene is possibly TRBD1 (6 bases). The CDR3 covers 20 residues. CDR1 and CDR2 from the germline V gene are LNHNV and YYDKDF (reference sequence). Trimming removed 0 bases from V and 0 bases from J, with 22 bases in between. The CDR3: CATSRDPLGLQGPSTDTQYF. The CDR3 nucleotides are TGTGCCACCAGCAGAGATCCGTTGGGATTACAGGGACCTAGCACAGATACGCAGTATTTT.

J is TRBJ2-5 and V is TRBV5-6; D possibly corresponds to TRBD2 (5 bases). V was clipped by 1 base and J by 1 base, with 11 bases between them. This CDR3 has 15 amino acids. Germline CDR1 SGHDT, CDR2 YYEEEE. In nucleotides, the CDR3 is TGTGCCAGCAGCTTGTTAAACGGGGTCCAAGAGACCCAGTACTTC. Its translation: CASSLLNGVQETQYF.

In regard to this clone: The sample contains more than one DNA sequence encoding this CDR3. The chain recombines TRBV20-1 with TRBJ2-7; the match to TRBD1 covers 11 bases. The CDR3 contains 14 residues. Trimming cost V 3 bases and J 6 bases; bases outside gene matches: 7. Germline V gene lookup returns CDR1 DFQATT and CDR2 SNEGSKA (reference sequence). The CDR3: CSASRTGGGGEQYV. The CDR3 DNA reads as TGCAGTGCTAGTAGGACAGGGGGCGGGGGCGAGCAGTACGTC.

This chain connects TRBV2 to TRBJ2-5, with 9 bases lining up with TRBD2. With 4 bases clipped from V and 7 bases from J, the junction kept 10 bases outside the gene matches. This CDR3 is built from 15 residues. Looked up from germline, CDR1 is SNHLY and CDR2 is FYNNEI. CDR3 sequence reads: CASSAGSGGLGTQYF. The CDR3, as DNA: TGTGCCAGCAGTGCAGGTAGCGGGGGTCTGGGGACCCAGTACTTC.

The chain is built from TRBV7-6 and TRBJ2-2; 7 positions match TRBD2. V dropped 5 bases and J dropped 8; count of bases not matched to a gene: 11. The CDR3 is 15 amino acids. The germline V gene encodes CDR1 SGHVS and CDR2 FNYEAQ. The CDR3 region has the DNA TGTGCCAGCAGCATACTCGGGGGGACCCCTGGGGAGCTGTTTTTT. It specifies CASSILGGTPGELFF.

In its sample, this clone was seen a few times. The chain is built from TRBV21-1 and TRBJ1-4; whether TRBD1, the table's D call, matches the DNA was not checked. TRBV21-1 constitutes a pseudogene. CDR3 size: 13 residues. The CDR3 loop is CASKTGGSEKLFF. The CDR3 coding sequence is TGTGCCAGCAAGACAGGTGGGAGTGAAAAACTGTTTTTT.

This clone was detected only once. The chain uses TRBV7-2 and TRBJ1-4; no clear D gene. Trimming took 5 bases from V and 8 from J, leaving 12 bases between them. The germline V gene has CDR1 SGHTA and CDR2 FQGNSA. The CDR3 runs to 13 residues. The CDR3 DNA reads as TGTGCCAGCAGCCAAAGTTTGGAGGAAAAACTGTTTTTT. It encodes CASSQSLEEKLFF.

The chain carries TRBV11-2 and TRBJ2-1; weak D call: TRBD1 (5 bases). Germline assignment: CDR1 SGHAT and CDR2 FQNNGV. This CDR3 region has 13 residues. V gave up 6 bases and J gave up 4 bases, with 10 bases separating them. CDR3 protein: CASRPTVYNEQFF. Here the CDR3 DNA reads TGTGCCAGCAGGCCGACAGTGTACAATGAGCAGTTCTTC.

This clone turned up a few times. This chain joins TRBV3-1 (or the pseudogene TRBV3-2) and TRBJ2-2; 11 nucleotides line up with TRBD1. CDR1 LGHDT and CDR2 YNNKEL come from the germline V gene (reference sequence). Germline trimming cut 1 base from V and 4 bases from J; bases unmatched to any gene: 5. This CDR3 contains 17 residues. For the CDR3, the DNA is TGTGCCAGCAGCCAAGGGACAGGGGGCAGGATCACCGGGGAGCTGTTTTTT. Amino acids: CASSQGTGGRITGELFF.

This sequence joins TRBV7-2 and TRBJ1-2; D may be TRBD1 (6 bases). CDR1 and CDR2 from the germline V gene are SGHTA and FQGNSA. This CDR3 is built from 15 residues. V dropped 1 base and J dropped 6 bases, with 15 bases sitting between them. The CDR3 region has the DNA TGTGCCAGCAGCTTAGATCGGGGGGCGCGAAATGGCTACACCTTC. Its translation: CASSLDRGARNGYTF.

The chain is built from TRBV5-5 and TRBJ1-5; tentative D call: TRBD1 (5 bases). V was clipped by 4 bases and J by 2 bases, with 16 bases between them. This CDR3 has 16 amino acids. Germline values: CDR1 SGHKS, CDR2 YYEKEE (reference sequence). The CDR3 spells CASSTDGGGGNQPQHF. CDR3 nucleotide sequence: TGTGCCAGCAGCACTGACGGGGGAGGGGGCAATCAGCCCCAGCATTTT.

The sample holds one count of this clone. V and J are TRBV3-1 (or the pseudogene TRBV3-2) and TRBJ2-2; D call uncertain. There are 15 residues in the CDR3. V was trimmed by 1 base and J by 7 bases, leaving 13 bases between them. Germline CDR1 and CDR2: LGHDT and YNNKEL (reference sequence). Here the CDR3 DNA reads TGTGCCAGCAGCCAAGGCCCCTCGGTCGGCGGGGAGCTGTTTTTT. Amino acids: CASSQGPSVGGELFF.

The chain is built from TRBV5-1 and TRBJ1-5; no clear D gene. CDR1 is SGHRS and CDR2 is YFSETQ in the germline V gene. V was pared by 1 base and J by 2 bases, with 7 bases between. This CDR3 has 14 residues. The CDR3 DNA reads as TGCGCCAGCAGCTTGTCCGGGGGCAATCAGCCCCAGCATTTT. It encodes CASSLSGGNQPQHF.

The chain links TRBV2 to TRBJ2-7; D is perhaps TRBD2 (5 bases). Trimming removed 5 bases from V and 0 bases from J, with 11 bases in between. CDR1 and CDR2 (germline): SNHLY, FYNNEI. The CDR3 length is 14 residues. This chain's CDR3 is CASSPGLLSYEQYV. CDR3 bases: TGTGCCAGCAGTCCGGGATTACTCTCCTACGAGCAGTACGTC.

This clone was detected only a few times. This sequence joins TRBV4-1 and TRBJ2-3; 7 nucleotides agree with TRBD2. Germline V gene data show CDR1 as MGHRA and CDR2 as YSYEKL. This CDR3 is built from 16 residues. The V segment lost 1 base and the J segment 0 bases; nucleotides outside the gene matches: 4. CDR3 coding DNA: TGCGCCAGCAGCCAAGTCCTGCGGGGGAGCACAGATACGCAGTATTTT. Residues: CASSQVLRGSTDTQYF.

The J gene is TRBJ1-1, the V gene TRBV7-9, with a possible D match to TRBD1 (5 bases). The ends were cut back, 5 bases at V and 0 bases at J, with 22 bases in the middle. CDR3 length: 18 amino acids. Germline CDR1 SEHNR, CDR2 FQNEAQ (reference sequence). CDR3 loop: CASSVAVGGDRMNTEAFF. For the CDR3, the DNA is TGTGCCAGCAGCGTGGCCGTGGGGGGAGATAGGATGAACACTGAAGCTTTCTTT.